This TCR beta chain is from a study of T cell changes during pregnancy in multiple sclerosis. Germline V lookup: CDR1 LGHNA, CDR2 YSLEER. The CDR3 has 16 residues. The V and J ends lost 0 bases and 5 bases respectively, with 13 bases between them. Sequencing used immunoSEQ multiplex PCR; TCRdb keeps in-frame clones, though not all of them. This table holds tens of thousands of clones, just under 95% found once. V usage is TRBV4-3 and J usage is TRBJ2-2; D may be TRBD2 (7 bases). This receptor was identified in a female donor with multiple sclerosis, enrolled in a pregnancy study. The specimen was CD4+ T cells from peripheral blood mononuclear cells, collected in the third trimester of pregnancy. The CDR3 sequence is CASSQDPAGATGELFF. The CDR3 DNA reads TGCGCCAGCAGCCAAGATCCGGCGGGGGCGACCGGGGAGCTGTTTTTT.